The 30 T cell receptor beta chains given below trace back to one sample, sequenced in a study of regulatory T cells in long-lasting Graves disease. The sample's time point: newly diagnosed GD, antithyroid drugs for less than 3 months. The authors made the TCR library using RNA they extracted from PBMCs. CDR3-region Arm-PCR and iRepertoire HTBI primers produced the TCR beta libraries. Each CDR3 protein gets one entry after TCRdb re-called the multiplex PCR reads with MiXCR. The sample yields some 450,000 distinct CDR3 sequences, over 15% seen once. The sample also formed part of further work on T cells in Graves' hyperthyroidism and ophthalmopathy.

The sample consisted of peripheral blood mononuclear cells (PBMCs), taken at new diagnosis, from a patient treated with antithyroid drugs. The receptors derive from a woman aged 25 to 39 with Graves disease.

This clonotype was recorded at least ten times. J is TRBJ2-1 and V is TRBV7-9, with 8 bases that match TRBD2. The V and J ends lost 0 bases and 8 bases, in that order; junction bases with no gene match: 12. Germline V gene data show CDR1 as SEHNR and CDR2 as FQNEAQ (reference sequence). The CDR3 length is 17 residues. DNA for the CDR3: TGTGCCAGCAGCTTAGCGATGAGCGGGAGTTTTATCGATGAGCAGTTCTTC. Encoded protein: CASSLAMSGSFIDEQFF.

At least ten counts were recorded for this clonotype. V gene TRBV3-1 combines with J gene TRBJ1-4; TRBD1 aligns across 7 bases. The J segment lost 6 bases and the V segment lost 5 bases, leaving 6 bases of the junction unmatched. CDR3 length: 14 residues. The V gene's germline CDR1 is LGHDT and CDR2 YNNKEL (reference sequence). CDR3 in DNA: TGTGCCAGCAGCATCCGACAGGGAGATGAAAAACTGTTTTTT. It yields the protein CASSIRQGDEKLFF.

This clonotype occurred many times. V is TRBV27 and J is TRBJ1-6; D ambiguous. The CDR3 runs to 13 residues. Trimming removed 5 bases at V and 6 bases at J, with 8 bases between. Germline CDR1 is MNHEY and CDR2 is SMNVEV (reference sequence). The CDR3 DNA sequence: TGTGCCAGCAGTGGGGAGCTTAATTCACCCCTCCACTTT. This sequence encodes CASSGELNSPLHF.

The rearrangement links TRBV20-1 to TRBJ2-3; D is perhaps TRBD2 (6 bases). The germline V gene has CDR1 DFQATT and CDR2 SNEGSKA (reference sequence). Between the trimmed V and J ends, which lost 0 bases and 6 bases, there was a span of 19 bases. There are 16 residues in the CDR3. DNA of the CDR3: TGCAGTGCTAGAGATAGGAGGGTGGCCACCCCCGATACGCAGTATTTT. Encoded protein: CSARDRRVATPDTQYF.

V is TRBV28 and J is TRBJ2-5; D is ambiguous. Germline V gene sequence: CDR1 MDHEN, CDR2 SYDVKM. The CDR3 loop spans 14 amino acids. Trimming took off 1 base at V and 2 bases at J, with 8 bases between the two ends. This chain's CDR3 is CASSLSVAQETQYF. Written as DNA, the CDR3 is TGTGCCAGCAGTTTATCGGTCGCTCAAGAGACCCAGTACTTC. Using reference TRBV28 and TRBJ2-5 for the parts outside the CDR3, the full variable domain is DVKVTQSSRYLVKRTGEKVFLECVQDMDHENMFWYRQDPGLGLRLIYFSYDVKMKEKGDIPEGYSVSREKKERFSLILESASTNQTSMYLCASSLSVAQETQYFGPGTRLLVL.

This clonotype was observed at least ten times. The chain employs TRBV2 and TRBJ1-2; possibly TRBD1 for D (6 bases). This CDR3 region has 12 residues. The germline V and J ends were trimmed by 10 bases and 4 bases, with 13 bases remaining between them. Germline V gives CDR1 SNHLY, CDR2 FYNNEI. CDR3 sequence reads: CATPDSAYGYTF. In DNA, the CDR3 is TGTGCCACCCCGGACAGCGCCTATGGCTACACCTTC.

This clonotype has at least ten counts. The rearrangement links TRBV20-1 to TRBJ2-5; no definite D call. Germline V gives CDR1 DFQATT, CDR2 SNEGSKA (reference sequence). The CDR3 sequence is 10 residues long. V was clipped by 6 bases and J by 5 bases, with 7 bases between them. In nucleotides, the CDR3 is TGCAGTGCCAGATTTGAGACCCAGTACTTC. Its protein is CSARFETQYF.

A few counts support this clonotype. The chain has TRBV4-1 and TRBJ2-1; 11 nucleotides line up with TRBD1. V shed 4 bases, J shed 9 bases, and the junction held 5 bases outside the gene matches. The CDR3 extends over 14 amino acids. Germline V gives CDR1 MGHRA, CDR2 YSYEKL. The DNA of the CDR3 is TGCGCCAGCAGCCGGCCCGGACAGGGGGCTGAGCAGTTCTTC. Its protein product is CASSRPGQGAEQFF.

This clonotype turned up a few times. A much more abundant neighbour one base away suggests this may be a read error. CDR3 loop: CASSLSDSLPPQHF. CDR3 DNA: TGTGCCAGCAGCTTATCGGACAGCCTGCCGCCCCAGCATTTT. V is TRBV7-8 and J is TRBJ1-5, with D perhaps TRBD1 (6 bases). The V gene lost 2 bases and the J gene lost 9 bases, with 14 bases spanning the gap. This CDR3 region has 14 residues. Germline-derived CDR1 and CDR2 are SGHVS and FQNEAQ.

This clonotype has ten or more counts. This CDR3 reads CAISVTHSGGAYNEQFF. In DNA, the CDR3 is TGTGCCATCAGCGTTACTCACTCAGGGGGCGCCTACAATGAGCAGTTCTTC. The genes are TRBV10-3 and TRBJ2-1; 8 bases are shared with TRBD1. Germline-derived CDR1 and CDR2 are ENHRY and SYGVKD. The ends lost 6 bases at V and 2 bases at J; junction bases unmatched: 12. This CDR3 has 17 amino acids.

This clonotype was seen a few times. V is TRBV5-8 and J is TRBJ1-4, with a possible D match to TRBD1 (5 bases). CDR1 is SGHTS and CDR2 is YDEGEE in the germline V gene. V lost 4 bases and J 5 bases, leaving 18 bases between the germline ends. There are 16 residues in the CDR3. For the CDR3, the DNA is TGTGCCAGCAGCCCATCGATGGCTCCAGGGAATGAAAAACTGTTTTTT. This sequence encodes CASSPSMAPGNEKLFF. The variable domain in full, completed from reference TRBV5-8 and TRBJ1-4, reads EAGVTQSPTHLIKTRGQQATLRCSPISGHTSVYWYQQALGLGLQFLLWYDEGEERNRGNFPPRFSGRQFPNYSSELNVNALELEDSALYLCASSPSMAPGNEKLFFGSGTQLSVL.

Many counts were recorded for this clonotype. This CDR3 is CASSPVPLGGNTIYF. CDR3 nucleotides: TGTGCCAGCTCACCAGTGCCCTTGGGAGGAAACACCATATATTTT. The chain joins TRBV18 to TRBJ1-3; D not certain. V gave up 2 bases and J gave up 4 bases, with 12 bases separating them. Germline-derived CDR1 and CDR2 are KGHSH and LQKENI. This CDR3 has 15 residues.

In its sample, this clonotype was seen once. This may arise from a read error, as a much more abundant clone is one base away. This chain links TRBV19 with TRBJ1-1, with D unresolved. The CDR3 is 15 residues long. The germline gives CDR1 LNHDA, CDR2 SQIVND (reference sequence). Here the CDR3 reads CVSSRQRNEDTEAFF. CDR3 coding DNA: TGTGTCAGTAGTAGGCAGAGAAATGAAGACACTGAAGCTTTCTTT. The whole variable domain, filled in from reference TRBV19 and TRBJ1-1, reads DGGITQSPKYLFRKEGQNVTLSCEQNLNHDAMYWYRQDPGQGLRLIYYSQIVNDFQKGDIAEGYSVSREKKESFPLTVTSAQKNPTAFYLCVSSRQRNEDTEAFFGQGTRLTVV.

This clonotype was counted only a few times. The J gene is TRBJ1-5, the V gene TRBV20-1; possible D gene TRBD1, 5 bases. CDR1 and CDR2 (germline): DFQATT, SNEGSKA (reference sequence). This CDR3 has 14 amino acids. V was clipped by 5 bases and J by 4 bases, with 15 bases between them. For the CDR3, the DNA is TGCAGTGCTTATGACAGACGAGGAAATCAGCCCCAGCATTTT. Encoded protein: CSAYDRRGNQPQHF.

The V and J genes are TRBV19 and TRBJ1-2; D perhaps matches TRBD1 (5 bases). V dropped 3 bases and J dropped 2 bases, with 13 bases sitting between them. CDR3 length equals 15 residues. Germline assignment: CDR1 LNHDA and CDR2 SQIVND (reference sequence). The CDR3: CASSIRGGINYGYTF. In nucleotides, the CDR3 is TGTGCCAGTAGTATTCGGGGGGGAATCAACTATGGCTACACCTTC.

The chain carries TRBV29-1 and TRBJ2-7; no clear D gene. Looked up from germline, CDR1 is SQVTM and CDR2 is ANQGSEA. The length of the CDR3 is 12 residues. V lost 0 bases to trimming and J lost 3 bases, with 6 bases between them. CDR3 sequence (DNA): TGCAGCGTTGAAGATACCAGCTACGAGCAGTACTTC. Translated: CSVEDTSYEQYF.

This clonotype was seen ten or more times. The chain links TRBV4-3 to TRBJ2-3; TRBD1 is a possible D gene (5 bases). V lost 4 bases to trimming and J lost 4 bases, with 9 bases between them. The CDR3 sequence is 13 residues long. Germline V lookup: CDR1 LGHNA, CDR2 YSLEER. CDR3 nucleotide sequence: TGCGCCAGCAGCCCTAGGACATCAGATACGCAGTATTTT. It translates to CASSPRTSDTQYF.

This clonotype has at least ten counts. The chain combines TRBV12-3 or TRBV12-4 with TRBJ2-5, with 10 positions matching TRBD2. V lost 5 bases to trimming and J lost 4 bases; unmatched junction nucleotides: 7. There are 15 residues in the CDR3. The CDR3 spells CASSPLAGERETQYF. In nucleotides, the CDR3 is TGTGCCAGCAGTCCTCTAGCGGGAGAACGAGAGACCCAGTACTTC.

The genes are TRBV2 and TRBJ1-5; 11 nucleotides agree with TRBD1. The germline V gene has CDR1 SNHLY and CDR2 FYNNEI. The CDR3 length is 18 residues. V was clipped by 4 bases and J by 1 base; unmatched bases: 9. The CDR3 DNA reads TGTGCCAGCAGTGCCCCGGGACAGGGGGATTTGAGCAATCAGCCCCAGCATTTT. It encodes CASSAPGQGDLSNQPQHF.

The chain carries TRBV19 and TRBJ1-1; D call uncertain. Germline V gene data show CDR1 as LNHDA and CDR2 as SQIVND (reference sequence). This CDR3 comprises 13 residues. Trimming left V 7 bases short and J 2 bases short, with 11 bases between. The CDR3 region is CASIGGPNTEAFF. The CDR3 nucleotides are TGTGCCAGTATTGGAGGGCCCAACACTGAAGCTTTCTTT.

This clonotype appeared many times. The chain couples TRBV3-1 to TRBJ2-7; unclear D gene. The CDR3 is 12 residues long. The germline V and J ends were trimmed by 0 bases and 4 bases, with 4 bases remaining between them. Germline CDR1 reads LGHDT; CDR2 reads YNNKEL (reference sequence). CDR3 coding DNA: TGTGCCAGCAGCCAAGATAGGTACGAGCAGTACTTC. It encodes CASSQDRYEQYF.

This clonotype showed up many times. The V gene is TRBV6-1, the J gene TRBJ2-5; D call uncertain. Trimming pared 6 bases from V and 2 bases from J, leaving 16 bases between. The CDR3 covers 15 residues. The germline V gene has CDR1 MNHNS and CDR2 SASEGT. Here the CDR3 DNA reads TGTGCCAGCAGCCTACTGCCGGGCAGACAAGAGACCCAGTACTTC. Its protein product is CASSLLPGRQETQYF.

Ten or more counts support this clonotype. This chain uses TRBV29-1 with TRBJ2-5, with D perhaps TRBD2 (6 bases). The V gene's germline CDR1 is SQVTM and CDR2 ANQGSEA. The germline V and J ends were trimmed by 5 bases and 5 bases, with 21 bases remaining between them. The CDR3 is made up of 15 amino acids. CDR3 nucleotide sequence: TGCAGCGTTTGGGCCCCGGGACTCCCTAGGGAGACCCAGTACTTC. Translated: CSVWAPGLPRETQYF.

This clonotype has only a few counts. Possible read error: a much larger clone is one base away. The CDR3 sequence: CASSLLRSGTLTHEQYF. The CDR3 DNA sequence: TGTGCCAGCAGTCTATTACGCAGCGGGACTTTAACCCACGAGCAGTACTTC. This sequence joins TRBV3-1 and TRBJ2-7, with 7 bases that match TRBD2. CDR1 and CDR2 from the germline V gene are LGHDT and YNNKEL (reference sequence). The trim removed 6 bases at V and 5 bases at J, leaving 19 bases unmatched. CDR3 length equals 17 residues.

The V and J genes are TRBV2 and TRBJ1-1; D remains unclear. This CDR3 contains 15 residues. Germline CDR1 SNHLY, CDR2 FYNNEI. Trimming left V 10 bases short and J 3 bases short, with 21 bases between. In DNA form, the CDR3 reads TGTGCCACCATCACCCCTCCGTCCTGGGACACTGAAGCTTTCTTT. The encoded protein is CATITPPSWDTEAFF.

The V call is TRBV5-1, the J call TRBJ2-5, with D tentatively TRBD1 (6 bases). The CDR3 runs to 14 residues. Germline-derived CDR1 and CDR2 are SGHRS and YFSETQ. Between the trimmed V and J ends, which lost 4 bases and 1 base, there was a span of 11 bases. CDR3 coding DNA: TGCGCCAGCAGCGGCGGCAGGGGCCAAGAGACCCAGTACTTC. Translated: CASSGGRGQETQYF.

The CDR3 coding sequence is TGTGCCAGCAGCTCCTATGAGGGACAAGTGCTGTATAGCAATCAGCCCCAGCATTTT. The encoded protein is CASSSYEGQVLYSNQPQHF. The chain uses TRBV7-2 and TRBJ1-5; maybe TRBD1 (6 bases). V was cut by 4 bases and J by 0 bases, with 22 bases left in between. In germline, CDR1 is SGHTA, CDR2 FQGNSA. The CDR3 contains 19 residues.

Many counts were recorded for this clonotype. The CDR3 loop reads CASRGDRTGEKLFF. Here the CDR3 DNA reads TGTGCCAGCAGGGGGGACAGGACGGGTGAAAAACTGTTTTTT. The chain joins TRBV12-3 or TRBV12-4 to TRBJ1-4; 8 bases are a match to TRBD1. The CDR3 extends over 14 amino acids. V trimming: 6 bases; J trimming: 7 bases; junction bases outside the gene matches: 7.

This clonotype came up many times. J is TRBJ1-1 and V is TRBV6-1; tentatively, D is TRBD1 (5 bases). The CDR3 spans 13 residues. Trimming took off 2 bases at V and 4 bases at J, with 8 bases between the two ends. Germline values: CDR1 MNHNS, CDR2 SASEGT. Here the CDR3 reads CASSEWGGTEAFF. In DNA form, the CDR3 reads TGTGCCAGCAGTGAATGGGGCGGCACTGAAGCTTTCTTT.

Remarks on this clonotype: A read error is possible here, since a much larger clone lies one base away. The chain uses TRBV7-9 and TRBJ2-5; perhaps TRBD2 as D (7 bases). The CDR3 has 15 amino acids. With 5 bases removed from V and 5 bases from J, the gap between germline ends came to 18 bases. Germline V gene lookup returns CDR1 SEHNR and CDR2 FQNEAQ (reference sequence). The CDR3 DNA is TGTGCCAGCAGCCGAGCACGGGGGGCAGGGGAGACCCAGTACTTC. As protein: CASSRARGAGETQYF.